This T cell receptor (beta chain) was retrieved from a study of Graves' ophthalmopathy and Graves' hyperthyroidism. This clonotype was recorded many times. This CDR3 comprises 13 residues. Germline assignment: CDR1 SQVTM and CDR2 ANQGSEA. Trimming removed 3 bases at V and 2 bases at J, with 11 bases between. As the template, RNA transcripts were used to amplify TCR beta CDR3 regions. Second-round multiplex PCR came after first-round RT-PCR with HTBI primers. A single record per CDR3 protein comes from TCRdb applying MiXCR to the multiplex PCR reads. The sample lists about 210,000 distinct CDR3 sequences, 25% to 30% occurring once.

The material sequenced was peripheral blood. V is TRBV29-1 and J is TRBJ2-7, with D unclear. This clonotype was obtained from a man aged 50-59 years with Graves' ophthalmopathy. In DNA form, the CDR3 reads TGCAGCGTTGAGGACCCTCCTACCTACGAGCAGTACTTC. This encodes CSVEDPPTYEQYF.